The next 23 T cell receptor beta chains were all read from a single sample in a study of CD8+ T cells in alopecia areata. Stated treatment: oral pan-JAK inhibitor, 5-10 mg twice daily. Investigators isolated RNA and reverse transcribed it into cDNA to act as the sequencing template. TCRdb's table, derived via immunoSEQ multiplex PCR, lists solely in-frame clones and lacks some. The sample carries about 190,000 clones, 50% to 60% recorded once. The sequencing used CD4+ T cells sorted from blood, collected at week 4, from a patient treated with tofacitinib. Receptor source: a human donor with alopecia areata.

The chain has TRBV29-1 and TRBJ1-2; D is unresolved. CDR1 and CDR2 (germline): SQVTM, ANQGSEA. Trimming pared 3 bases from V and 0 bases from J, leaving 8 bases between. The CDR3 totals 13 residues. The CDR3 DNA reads TGCAGCGTTGAGGAAGGTACTAACTATGGCTACACCTTC. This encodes CSVEEGTNYGYTF.

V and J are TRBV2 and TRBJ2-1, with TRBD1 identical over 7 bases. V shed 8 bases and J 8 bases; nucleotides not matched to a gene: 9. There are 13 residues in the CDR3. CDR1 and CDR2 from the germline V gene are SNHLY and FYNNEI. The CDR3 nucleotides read TGTGCCAGCGCGAGGGGGCGCTTTGATGAGCAGTTCTTC. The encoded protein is CASARGRFDEQFF. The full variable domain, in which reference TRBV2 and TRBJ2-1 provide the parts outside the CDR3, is EPEVTQTPSHQVTQMGQEVILRCVPISNHLYFYWYRQILGQKVEFLVSFYNNEISEKSEIFDDQFSVERPDGSNFTLKIRSTKLEDSAMYFCASARGRFDEQFFGPGTRLTVL.

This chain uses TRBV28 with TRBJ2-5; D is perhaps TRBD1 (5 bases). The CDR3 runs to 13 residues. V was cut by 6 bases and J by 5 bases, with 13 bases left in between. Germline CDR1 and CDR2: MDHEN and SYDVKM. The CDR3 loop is CASSGQVLETQYF. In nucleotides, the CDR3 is TGTGCCAGCAGCGGACAAGTGCTGGAGACCCAGTACTTC.

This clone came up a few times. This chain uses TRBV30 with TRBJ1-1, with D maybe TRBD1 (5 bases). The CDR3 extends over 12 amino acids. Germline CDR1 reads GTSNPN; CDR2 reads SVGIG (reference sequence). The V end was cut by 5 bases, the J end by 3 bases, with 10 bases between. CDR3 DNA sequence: TGTGCCTGGGACAGAGGTGACACTGAAGCTTTCTTT. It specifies CAWDRGDTEAFF.

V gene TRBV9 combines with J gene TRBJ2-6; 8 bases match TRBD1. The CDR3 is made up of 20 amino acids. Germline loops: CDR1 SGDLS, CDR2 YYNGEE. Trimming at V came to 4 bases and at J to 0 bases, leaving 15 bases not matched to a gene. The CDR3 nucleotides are TGTGCCAGCAGCCCTATTCCCGGGGCAGGGGGCTCCTCTGGGGCCAACGTCCTGACTTTC. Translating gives CASSPIPGAGGSSGANVLTF.

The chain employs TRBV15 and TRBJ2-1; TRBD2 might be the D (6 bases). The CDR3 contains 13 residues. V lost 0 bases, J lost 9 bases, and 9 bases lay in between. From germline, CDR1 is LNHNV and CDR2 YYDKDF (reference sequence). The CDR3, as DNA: TGTGCCACCAGCAGAGAACTAGCTCGTGAGCAGTTCTTC. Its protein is CATSRELAREQFF.

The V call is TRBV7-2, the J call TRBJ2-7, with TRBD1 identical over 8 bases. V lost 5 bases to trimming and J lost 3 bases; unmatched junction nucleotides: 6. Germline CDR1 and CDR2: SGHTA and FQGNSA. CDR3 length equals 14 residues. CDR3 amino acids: CASSPDRGIYEQYF. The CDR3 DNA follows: TGTGCCAGCAGCCCCGACAGGGGTATCTACGAGCAGTACTTC.

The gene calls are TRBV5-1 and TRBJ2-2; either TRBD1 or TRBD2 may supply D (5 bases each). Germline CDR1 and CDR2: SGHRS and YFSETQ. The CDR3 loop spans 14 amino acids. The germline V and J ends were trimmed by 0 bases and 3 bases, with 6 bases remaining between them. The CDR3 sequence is CASSLGGDTGELFF. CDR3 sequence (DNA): TGCGCCAGCAGCTTGGGAGGGGACACCGGGGAGCTGTTTTTT.

This CDR3 is CAWSIQGGGEQYF. The CDR3 nucleotides are TGTGCCTGGAGTATACAGGGGGGTGGCGAGCAGTACTTC. J is TRBJ2-7 and V is TRBV30, with 8 bases identical to TRBD1. Germline V lookup: CDR1 GTSNPN, CDR2 SVGIG (reference sequence). The CDR3 has 13 amino acids. Trimming at V came to 2 bases and at J to 6 bases, leaving 6 bases not matched to a gene.

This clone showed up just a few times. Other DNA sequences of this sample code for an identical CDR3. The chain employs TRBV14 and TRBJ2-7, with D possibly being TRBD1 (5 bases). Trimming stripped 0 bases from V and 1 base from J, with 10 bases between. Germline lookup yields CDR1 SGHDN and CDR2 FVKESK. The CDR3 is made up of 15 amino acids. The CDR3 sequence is CASSQEQVLSYEQYF. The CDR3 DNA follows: TGTGCCAGCAGCCAAGAACAGGTCCTATCCTACGAGCAGTACTTC.

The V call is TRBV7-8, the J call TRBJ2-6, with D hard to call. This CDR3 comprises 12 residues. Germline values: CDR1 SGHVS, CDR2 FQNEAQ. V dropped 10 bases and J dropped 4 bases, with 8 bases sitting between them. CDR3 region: CATTPGANVLTF. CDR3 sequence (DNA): TGTGCCACCACCCCCGGGGCCAACGTCCTGACTTTC.

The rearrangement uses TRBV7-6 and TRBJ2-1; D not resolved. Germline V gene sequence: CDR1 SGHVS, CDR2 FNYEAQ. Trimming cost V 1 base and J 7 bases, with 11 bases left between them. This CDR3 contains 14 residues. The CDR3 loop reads CASSLGGIWNEQFF. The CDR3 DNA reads TGTGCCAGCAGCTTAGGGGGTATCTGGAATGAGCAGTTCTTC.

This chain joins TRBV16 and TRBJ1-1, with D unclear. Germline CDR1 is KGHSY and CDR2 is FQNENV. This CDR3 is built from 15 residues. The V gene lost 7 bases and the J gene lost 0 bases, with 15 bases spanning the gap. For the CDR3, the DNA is TGTGCCAGCATCGGGATCGATTTCATGAACACTGAAGCTTTCTTT. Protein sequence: CASIGIDFMNTEAFF.

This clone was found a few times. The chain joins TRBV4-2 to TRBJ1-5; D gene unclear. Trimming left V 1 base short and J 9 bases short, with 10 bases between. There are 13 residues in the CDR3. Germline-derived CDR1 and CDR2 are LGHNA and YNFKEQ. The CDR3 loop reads CASSQGAERPQHF. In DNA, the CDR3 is TGTGCCAGCAGCCAAGGGGCCGAGCGGCCCCAGCATTTT.

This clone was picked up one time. The CDR3, as DNA: TGTGCCAGCACCTTTGCGGGAACGGCAGATACGCAGTATTTT. Translated, it gives CASTFAGTADTQYF. This chain joins TRBV28 and TRBJ2-3; D perhaps matches TRBD2 (6 bases). CDR1 and CDR2 from the germline V gene are MDHEN and SYDVKM. The V end was cut by 7 bases, the J end by 4 bases, with 15 bases between. The CDR3 sequence is 14 residues long. The entire variable domain, with the rest obtained from reference TRBV28 and TRBJ2-3, is as follows: DVKVTQSSRYLVKRTGEKVFLECVQDMDHENMFWYRQDPGLGLRLIYFSYDVKMKEKGDIPEGYSVSREKKERFSLILESASTNQTSMYLCASTFAGTADTQYFGPGTRLTVL.

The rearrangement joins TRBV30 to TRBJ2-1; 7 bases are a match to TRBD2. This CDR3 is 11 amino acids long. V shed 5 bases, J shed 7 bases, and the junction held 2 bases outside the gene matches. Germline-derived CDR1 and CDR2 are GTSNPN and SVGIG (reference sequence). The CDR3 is CAWLLANEQFF. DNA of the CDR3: TGTGCCTGGCTACTAGCGAATGAGCAGTTCTTC.

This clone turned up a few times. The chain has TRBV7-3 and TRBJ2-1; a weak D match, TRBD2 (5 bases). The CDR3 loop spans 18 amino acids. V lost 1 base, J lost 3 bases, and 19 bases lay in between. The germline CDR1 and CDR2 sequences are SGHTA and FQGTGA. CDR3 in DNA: TGTGCCAGCAGCTTAATCGGAGGAGGCGGGCTCAGCTACAATGAGCAGTTCTTC. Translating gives CASSLIGGGGLSYNEQFF.

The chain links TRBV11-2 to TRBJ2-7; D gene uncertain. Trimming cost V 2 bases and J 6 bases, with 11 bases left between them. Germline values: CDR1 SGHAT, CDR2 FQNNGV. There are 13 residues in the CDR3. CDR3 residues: CASSLPRAGEQYF. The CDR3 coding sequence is TGTGCCAGCAGCTTACCACGGGCAGGCGAGCAGTACTTC.

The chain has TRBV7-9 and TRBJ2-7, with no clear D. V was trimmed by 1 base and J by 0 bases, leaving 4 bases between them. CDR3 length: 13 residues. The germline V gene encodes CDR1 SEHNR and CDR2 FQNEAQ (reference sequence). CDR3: CASSLGLSYEQYF. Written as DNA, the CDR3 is TGTGCCAGCAGCTTAGGCCTCTCCTACGAGCAGTACTTC.

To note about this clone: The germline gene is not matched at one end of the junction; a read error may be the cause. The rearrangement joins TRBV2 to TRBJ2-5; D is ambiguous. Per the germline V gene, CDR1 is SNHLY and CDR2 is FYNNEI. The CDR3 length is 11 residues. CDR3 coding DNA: TGTGCCAGCAGTGAATGGGTCTTTGCGAACTTC. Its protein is CASSEWVFANF.

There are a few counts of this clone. CDR3 nucleotide sequence: TGTGCCAGCAGTTCTCGGACAGGGGTGACGGTCGAGCAGTACTTC. Translated, it gives CASSSRTGVTVEQYF. The chain employs TRBV2 and TRBJ2-7; 9 bases align to TRBD1. Germline loops: CDR1 SNHLY, CDR2 FYNNEI. The length of the CDR3 is 15 residues. The junction had 11 bases not matched to a gene; V was cut back by 5 bases and J by 6 bases. Using reference TRBV2 and TRBJ2-7 for the parts outside the CDR3, the full variable domain is EPEVTQTPSHQVTQMGQEVILRCVPISNHLYFYWYRQILGQKVEFLVSFYNNEISEKSEIFDDQFSVERPDGSNFTLKIRSTKLEDSAMYFCASSSRTGVTVEQYFGPGTRLTVT.

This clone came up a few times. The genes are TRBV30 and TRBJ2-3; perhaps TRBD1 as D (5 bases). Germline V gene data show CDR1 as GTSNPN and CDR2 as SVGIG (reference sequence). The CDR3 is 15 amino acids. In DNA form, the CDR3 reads TGTGCTCACCTACCCCCCACAGGATTCGCAGATACGCAGTATTTT. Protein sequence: CAHLPPTGFADTQYF.

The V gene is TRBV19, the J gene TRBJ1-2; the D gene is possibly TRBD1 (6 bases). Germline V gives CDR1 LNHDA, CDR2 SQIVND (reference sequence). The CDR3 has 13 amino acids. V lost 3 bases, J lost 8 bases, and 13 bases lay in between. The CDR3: CASSMHRVGGYTF. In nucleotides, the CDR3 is TGTGCCAGTAGTATGCACAGGGTCGGCGGCTACACCTTC.